The 8 T cell receptor beta chains presented below share a single source sample, sequenced in a study of T cells in Graves' hyperthyroidism and ophthalmopathy. Using RNA transcripts as the source, TCR beta CDR3 regions were amplified. Initially, a first-round RT-PCR of the TCR CDR3 employed the HTBI primer set. TCRdb used MiXCR to reprocess the multiplex PCR reads, holding one entry per CDR3 protein. The table lists 300,000 to 450,000 distinct CDR3 sequences, 15% to 18% of them singletons, with 28% in the top ten. Sequencing was performed on blood. All receptors come from a young woman with Graves' hyperthyroidism that later progressed to Graves' ophthalmopathy.

There are a few counts of this clonotype. The chain joins TRBV27 to TRBJ1-5; D possibly corresponds to TRBD1 (5 bases). V was shortened by 5 bases and J by 4 bases, with 12 bases between the two germline ends. Germline V lookup: CDR1 MNHEY, CDR2 SMNVEV (reference sequence). This CDR3 is 14 amino acids long. CDR3 protein: CASSITRGNQPQHF. CDR3 coding DNA: TGTGCCAGCAGTATAACAAGGGGAAATCAGCCCCAGCATTTT.

J is TRBJ2-7 and V is TRBV28; D call uncertain. Germline loops: CDR1 MDHEN, CDR2 SYDVKM. Deletions cut 4 bases from V and 0 bases from J, with 16 bases between. The CDR3 runs to 16 residues. This CDR3 reads CASSSQDVGGSYEQYF. The CDR3 DNA follows: TGTGCCAGCAGTTCTCAGGATGTGGGTGGCTCCTACGAGCAGTACTTC.

The table lists this clonotype with many counts. This chain connects TRBV20-1 to TRBJ2-1; D not certain. The CDR3 is 14 residues long. Germline CDR1 is DFQATT and CDR2 is SNEGSKA (reference sequence). The V gene lost 6 bases and the J gene lost 1 base, with 13 bases spanning the gap. As DNA, the CDR3 is TGCAGTGCCATAGGCACAGTATCCTACAATGAGCAGTTCTTC. It codes for CSAIGTVSYNEQFF.

This clonotype was counted ten times or more. This CDR3 is CASSPTGKRETQYF. The DNA of the CDR3 is TGTGCCAGCAGCCCTACAGGGAAAAGGGAGACCCAGTACTTC. The chain has TRBV28 and TRBJ2-5, with a tentative D call TRBD1 (6 bases). The CDR3 length is 14 residues. V lost 6 bases and J 5 bases, leaving 16 bases between the germline ends. Germline values: CDR1 MDHEN, CDR2 SYDVKM.

The chain uses TRBV4-2 and TRBJ1-2; D remains ambiguous. V shed 1 base and J shed 4 bases, with 13 bases lying between them. Germline V gives CDR1 LGHNA, CDR2 YNFKEQ. The CDR3 consists of 15 residues. The CDR3 is CASSQGSRTFYGYTF. The CDR3 coding sequence is TGTGCCAGCAGCCAAGGGTCCCGGACCTTCTATGGCTACACCTTC.

On this clonotype: Lacking the conserved final phenylalanine or tryptophan, this CDR3 likely reflects a read error. The V gene is TRBV27, the J gene TRBJ2-1; 13 bases are a match to TRBD2. The CDR3 is made up of 17 amino acids. Germline V gene sequence: CDR1 MNHEY, CDR2 SMNVEV (reference sequence). Losses at the gene ends were 2 bases for V and 3 bases for J; bases not matched to a gene: 4. The CDR3 region has the DNA TGTGCCAGCAGTTTAAGACTAGCGGGAGGTTTCTACAATGAGCAGTTCCTC. Translated: CASSLRLAGGFYNEQFL.

This clonotype was seen more than once but under ten times. V is TRBV5-1 and J is TRBJ2-1, with D perhaps matching TRBD2 (5 bases). Germline CDR1 SGHRS, CDR2 YFSETQ. This CDR3 is built from 12 residues. Trimming stripped 1 base from V and 10 bases from J, with 9 bases between. CDR3 in DNA: TGCGCCAGCAGCTTGTTGACTAACGAGCAGTTCTTC. Its protein product is CASSLLTNEQFF.

V is TRBV27 and J is TRBJ2-1; D gene uncertain. V lost 10 bases, J lost 10 bases, and 14 bases lay in between. This CDR3 spans 11 amino acids. The germline gives CDR1 MNHEY, CDR2 SMNVEV (reference sequence). This chain's CDR3 is CATKVYNEQFF. The CDR3 DNA is TGTGCCACCAAGGTATATAACGAGCAGTTCTTC.